This is a list of T cell receptor beta chains from one sample in a study of vaccination effects on CD4 cells after COVID-19. These receptors are not linked to any known antigen. Clones were sequenced by immunoSEQ multiplex PCR, and TCRdb holds only the in-frame ones, with some missing. The data show about 20,000 clones, approximately 70% seen once. The input for sequencing was CD4+ T cells from PBMCs cultured with HCoV-229E spike peptides, taken before COVID-19 vaccination. The receptors derive from a human donor who received a COVID-19 vaccine. Both conserved end residues are part of each CDR3. A D gene is named only where the DNA matches it firmly. Clone size is shown for a subset of rows, as once, few, many or a class of expanded clone.

j_gene: TRBJ2-1; len: 16; abundance: few; d_gene: .; v_gene: TRBV9; CDR3nt: TGTGCCAGCAGCGTAGGAGCGGCGGGATCCTACAATGAGCAGTTCTTC; CDR3aa: CASSVGAAGSYNEQFF
j_gene: TRBJ2-1; len: 16; abundance: .; d_gene: TRBD2; v_gene: TRBV7-6; CDR3nt: TGTGCCAGCAGCTTAGAGTCGGCGGGAGGCTCCAATGAGCAGTTCTTC; CDR3aa: CASSLESAGGSNEQFF
j_gene: TRBJ1-6; len: 15; abundance: .; d_gene: .; v_gene: TRBV2; CDR3nt: TGTGCCAGCAGTCAACCCCGAACGGGAGCGGTGTCCCTCCACTTT; CDR3aa: CASSQPRTGAVSLHF
j_gene: TRBJ1-5; len: 16; abundance: .; d_gene: TRBD1; v_gene: TRBV7-8; CDR3nt: TGTGCCAGCAGCTCCTCGTTGACAGGGGGCAATCAGCCCCAGCATTTT; CDR3aa: CASSSSLTGGNQPQHF
j_gene: TRBJ2-7; len: 14; abundance: .; d_gene: TRBD1; v_gene: TRBV6-1; CDR3nt: TGTGCCAGCAGTGATTCAGGGGGCGTCGACGAGCAGTACTTC; CDR3aa: CASSDSGGVDEQYF
j_gene: TRBJ2-1; len: 15; abundance: .; d_gene: .; v_gene: TRBV14; CDR3nt: TGTGCCAGCAGCCAAGCACGGGAGTGGGACAATGAGCAGTTCTTC; CDR3aa: CASSQAREWDNEQFF
j_gene: TRBJ2-1; len: 14; abundance: .; d_gene: TRBD1; v_gene: TRBV25-1; CDR3nt: TGTGCCAGCAGTAACGGACAGGGTCTCAATGAGCAGTTCTTC; CDR3aa: CASSNGQGLNEQFF
j_gene: TRBJ2-2; len: 15; abundance: .; d_gene: .; v_gene: TRBV18; CDR3nt: TGTGCCAGCTCACCCTCCACAGAGAACACCGGGGAGCTGTTTTTT; CDR3aa: CASSPSTENTGELFF
j_gene: TRBJ2-7; len: 15; abundance: .; d_gene: .; v_gene: TRBV9; CDR3nt: TGTGCCAGCAGCGCTTCGGCCGGGAGCCTTTACGAGCAGTACTTC; CDR3aa: CASSASAGSLYEQYF
j_gene: TRBJ2-7; len: 15; abundance: .; d_gene: .; v_gene: TRBV5-1; CDR3nt: TGCGCCAGCAGCCCGGGACCACTAAACCCGTACGAGCAGTACTTC; CDR3aa: CASSPGPLNPYEQYF
j_gene: TRBJ1-4; len: 13; abundance: .; d_gene: .; v_gene: TRBV12-3/TRBV12-4; CDR3nt: TGTGCCAGCAGTCGCTCAGGGGTTGAAAAACTGTTTTTT; CDR3aa: CASSRSGVEKLFF
j_gene: TRBJ1-2; len: 14; abundance: .; d_gene: .; v_gene: TRBV6-6; CDR3nt: TGTGCCAGCAGTTACGATCCCTGGAACTATGGCTACACCTTC; CDR3aa: CASSYDPWNYGYTF
j_gene: TRBJ1-5; len: 13; abundance: .; d_gene: .; v_gene: TRBV30; CDR3nt: TGTGCCTGGAGTCTCGGTGGGGGTCAGCCCCAGCATTTT; CDR3aa: CAWSLGGGQPQHF
j_gene: TRBJ1-1; len: 15; abundance: .; d_gene: .; v_gene: TRBV3-1/TRBV3-2; CDR3nt: TGTGCCAGCAGCCAAGCATACAGGGTGGGTGCTGAAGCTTTCTTT; CDR3aa: CASSQAYRVGAEAFF
j_gene: TRBJ1-1; len: 21; abundance: .; d_gene: .; v_gene: TRBV24-1; CDR3nt: TGTGCCACCAGTGATTTTCCCGGGGCCCCCCTTGGGCAGGAGGCGAACACTGAAGCTTTCTTT; CDR3aa: CATSDFPGAPLGQEANTEAFF
j_gene: TRBJ1-4; len: 13; abundance: .; d_gene: .; v_gene: TRBV7-9; CDR3nt: TGTGCCAGCAGCTTCCGCTGGAATGAAAAACTGTTTTTT; CDR3aa: CASSFRWNEKLFF
j_gene: TRBJ2-3; len: 14; abundance: medium-sized; d_gene: .; v_gene: TRBV2; CDR3nt: TGTGCCAGCGGGCTGGGTGGGGGTCCTGATACGCAGTATTTT; CDR3aa: CASGLGGGPDTQYF
j_gene: TRBJ2-4; len: 16; abundance: .; d_gene: .; v_gene: TRBV21-1; CDR3nt: TGTGCCAGCAGCATGGGGGCTAATCTAGCCAAAAACATTCAGTACTTC; CDR3aa: CASSMGANLAKNIQYF
j_gene: TRBJ2-3; len: 18; abundance: .; d_gene: TRBD2; v_gene: TRBV14; CDR3nt: TGTGCCAGCAGCCATCGGGGACTAGCGGGAGGGCGGACAGATACGCAGTATTTT; CDR3aa: CASSHRGLAGGRTDTQYF
j_gene: TRBJ1-1; len: 12; abundance: few; d_gene: .; v_gene: TRBV24-1; CDR3nt: TGTGCCACCAGTGACCCCGACAGGGAAGCTTTCTTT; CDR3aa: CATSDPDREAFF
j_gene: TRBJ2-1; len: 15; abundance: .; d_gene: TRBD1; v_gene: TRBV18; CDR3nt: TGTGCCAGCTCACCGGGACAGAGCTCCTACAATGAGCAGTTCTTC; CDR3aa: CASSPGQSSYNEQFF
j_gene: TRBJ1-1; len: 15; abundance: .; d_gene: .; v_gene: TRBV5-1; CDR3nt: TGCGCCAGCAGCTTGGTTCAGGGGTTGAACACTGAAGCTTTCTTT; CDR3aa: CASSLVQGLNTEAFF
j_gene: TRBJ2-1; len: 13; abundance: .; d_gene: .; v_gene: TRBV6-6; CDR3nt: TGTGCCAGCAGTCGTAACAGGGAGAGTGAGCAGTTCTTC; CDR3aa: CASSRNRESEQFF
j_gene: TRBJ2-7; len: 13; abundance: once; d_gene: .; v_gene: TRBV6-5; CDR3nt: TGTGCCAGCAGCCTTGACGCAACCTACGAGCAGTACTTC; CDR3aa: CASSLDATYEQYF
j_gene: TRBJ2-5; len: 16; abundance: .; d_gene: TRBD2; v_gene: TRBV10-3; CDR3nt: TGTGCCATCAGTGAGGCTAGCGGGAGGGTTGACGAGACCCAGTACTTC; CDR3aa: CAISEASGRVDETQYF
j_gene: TRBJ2-3; len: 14; abundance: .; d_gene: TRBD2; v_gene: TRBV6-5; CDR3nt: TGTGCCAGCAGGATAGGTACTAGCGGGACTACGCAGTATTTT; CDR3aa: CASRIGTSGTTQYF
j_gene: TRBJ2-5; len: 17; abundance: .; d_gene: .; v_gene: TRBV12-5; CDR3nt: TGTGCTAGTGGTTTGGTCGCTGGACGGTCCCCACAAGAGACCCAGTACTTC; CDR3aa: CASGLVAGRSPQETQYF
j_gene: TRBJ1-2; len: 12; abundance: few; d_gene: .; v_gene: TRBV7-9; CDR3nt: TGTGCCAGCAGCTTTTCCGACTATGGCTACACCTTC; CDR3aa: CASSFSDYGYTF
j_gene: TRBJ2-1; len: 18; abundance: .; d_gene: TRBD2; v_gene: TRBV14; CDR3nt: TGTGCCAGCAGCCAACCCGGGACTAGCGGGAGGGTGGGCAATGAGCAGTTCTTC; CDR3aa: CASSQPGTSGRVGNEQFF
j_gene: TRBJ2-4; len: 16; abundance: .; d_gene: .; v_gene: TRBV4-1; CDR3nt: TGCGCCAGCAGCCAAGAGATGAGGGGAACCAAAAACATTCAGTACTTC; CDR3aa: CASSQEMRGTKNIQYF
j_gene: TRBJ2-4; len: 15; abundance: .; d_gene: .; v_gene: TRBV4-1; CDR3nt: TGCGCCAGCAGCCAAGAGGGGCAGGGGAGTCACATTCAGTACTTC; CDR3aa: CASSQEGQGSHIQYF
j_gene: TRBJ2-1; len: 16; abundance: .; d_gene: .; v_gene: TRBV7-2; CDR3nt: TGTGCCAGCAGCTCGACTATACTTTGGGCCTACAATGAGCAGTTCTTC; CDR3aa: CASSSTILWAYNEQFF
j_gene: TRBJ2-2; len: 14; abundance: once; d_gene: TRBD1; v_gene: TRBV27; CDR3nt: TGTGCCAGCAAGGGACAGCCTAATACCGGGGAGCTGTTTTTT; CDR3aa: CASKGQPNTGELFF